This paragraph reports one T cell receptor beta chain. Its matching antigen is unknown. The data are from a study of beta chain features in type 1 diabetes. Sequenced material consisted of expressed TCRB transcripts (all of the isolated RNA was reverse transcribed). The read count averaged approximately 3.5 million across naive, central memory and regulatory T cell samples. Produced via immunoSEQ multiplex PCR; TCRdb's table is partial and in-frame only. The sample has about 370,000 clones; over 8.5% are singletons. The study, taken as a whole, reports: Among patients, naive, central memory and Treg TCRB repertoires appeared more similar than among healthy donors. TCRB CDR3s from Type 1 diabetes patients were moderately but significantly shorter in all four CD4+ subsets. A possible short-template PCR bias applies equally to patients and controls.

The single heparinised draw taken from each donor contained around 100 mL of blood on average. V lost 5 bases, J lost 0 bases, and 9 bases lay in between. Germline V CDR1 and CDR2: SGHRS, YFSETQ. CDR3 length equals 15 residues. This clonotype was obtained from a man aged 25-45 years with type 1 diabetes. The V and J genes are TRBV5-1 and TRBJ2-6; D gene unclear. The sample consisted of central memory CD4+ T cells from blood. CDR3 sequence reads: CASSNGDSGANVLTF. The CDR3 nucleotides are TGCGCCAGCAGTAATGGCGACTCTGGGGCCAACGTCCTGACTTTC.